This T cell receptor (beta chain) is drawn from a study of type 1 regulatory T cells (dated by TCRdb to about 2021). Some background on the complete study: The study characterized an in vitro protocol that generated a Tr1-enriched, alloantigen-specific CD4 T cell product named T-allo10. T-allo10 was under clinical evaluation in patients with hematological malignancies receiving allogeneic hematopoietic stem cell transplantation.

The CDR3, from cysteine to phenylalanine, totals 15 residues. Kept here is only the CDR3 DNA, which spans 45 bases and is read in frame from base 1. Germline trimming amounts to 5 bases on V and 3 bases on J, with 6 as the count of junction bases outside the gene matches. The germline V gene yields MDHEN for CDR1 and SYDVKM for CDR2. Judged by its sample share, this clonotype qualifies as medium-sized (0.01 to 0.1%). Its antigen is not yet known. No base qualities exist here, and no much larger clone lies one base off it. Broad study findings and their caveats: Compared with non-Tr1 cells, Tr1 cells had a narrower TCR repertoire, and the study took this difference to reflect clonal expansion driven by alloantigen.

The run used an Illumina MiSeq. The public reads were reanalyzed by TCRdb: fastp trimming at Q25, MiXCR alignment, in-frame beta chains only. A single entry per CDR3 protein holds the most common genes and DNA from its merged rows. The table for this sample lists tens of thousands of distinct CDR3 sequences; about a fifth of them were counted only once. Of the sample, roughly 8.3% falls within the top ten clones. This receptor was taken from a human donor in good health. The V and J segments used are TRBV28 and TRBJ2-1; the junction holds 8 bases that match TRBD1. The sample consisted of cultured type 1 regulatory T (Tr1) cells, either the whole culture or a sorted fraction (not recorded which). The sample's cell subset or site label, decoded: type 1 regulatory T cells sorted from the T-allo10 product. The base sequence is TGTGCCAGCAGTATCCCGGGACAGGACTACAATGAGCAGTTCTTC. It specifies CASSIPGQDYNEQFF.